This passage covers 8 T cell receptor beta chains from one sample sequenced in a study of blood T cells in healthy people across ages. Together with a sample-barcoded 5' primer, a J-beta primer mix was included in a second PCR lasting about 6 to 12 cycles. TCRdb processed the 5' RACE reads anew with MiXCR; each CDR3 protein has one entry. The data contain about 1.1 million distinct CDR3 sequences, around two fifths of them singletons. The sample comprised blood. The source of these receptors is a man younger than 35 in good health.

V and J are TRBV18 and TRBJ1-1, with 8 bases matching TRBD1. Germline V gene sequence: CDR1 KGHSH, CDR2 LQKENI. The junction had 13 bases not matched to a gene; V was cut back by 1 base and J by 6 bases. The CDR3 has 17 residues. For the CDR3, the DNA is TGTGCCAGCTCACCACGGGACAGGTCGTTTTCCTCGGCTGAAGCTTTCTTT. It encodes CASSPRDRSFSSAEAFF.

This chain connects TRBV24-1 to TRBJ2-3, with TRBD2 as a possible D gene (6 bases). This CDR3 is built from 17 residues. V was trimmed by 5 bases and J by 0 bases, leaving 17 bases between them. Germline V lookup: CDR1 KGHDR, CDR2 SFDVKD. CDR3 in amino acids: CATSGVRRGLSTDTQYF. In nucleotides, the CDR3 is TGTGCCACCAGTGGCGTCAGGCGGGGACTTAGCACAGATACGCAGTATTTT.

The chain is built from TRBV7-9 and TRBJ2-3, with D possibly matching TRBD1 (5 bases). The V end lost 4 bases, the J end lost 0 bases, and 11 bases lay between the germline ends. Per the germline V gene, CDR1 is SEHNR and CDR2 is FQNEAQ (reference sequence). This CDR3 comprises 15 residues. As DNA, the CDR3 is TGTGCCAGCAGCTCCCGACAGTCTAGCACAGATACGCAGTATTTT. This encodes CASSSRQSSTDTQYF.

DNA for the CDR3: TGTGCCAGCAGCTCCGGGTCGAGGAATTCACCCCTCCACTTT. This gives the protein CASSSGSRNSPLHF. The chain uses TRBV3-1 and TRBJ1-6, with no clear D. The CDR3 has 14 amino acids. Trimming left V 5 bases short and J 7 bases short, with 12 bases between. CDR1 is LGHDT, CDR2 YNNKEL, per germline (reference sequence). Combining the CDR3 with reference TRBV3-1 and TRBJ1-6 gives the whole variable domain DTAVSQTPKYLVTQMGNDKSIKCEQNLGHDTMYWYKQDSKKFLKIMFSYNNKELIINETVPNRFSPKSPDKAHLNLHINSLELGDSAVYFCASSSGSRNSPLHFGNGTRLTVT.

This rearrangement joins TRBV12-3 or TRBV12-4 to TRBJ2-3; 9 bases match TRBD1. This CDR3 contains 17 residues. J lost 0 bases, V lost 5 bases, and 9 bases had no gene match. The CDR3 spells CASSPPQGAPSTDTQYF. Written as DNA, the CDR3 is TGTGCCAGCAGTCCGCCACAGGGGGCGCCAAGCACAGATACGCAGTATTTT.

J is TRBJ1-2 and V is TRBV9; no firm D call. V was pared by 3 bases and J by 9 bases, with 21 bases between. Germline loops: CDR1 SGDLS, CDR2 YYNGEE. The CDR3 extends over 15 amino acids. In nucleotides, the CDR3 is TGTGCCAGCAGCGGAGTGGGTGACGGGGTCGGTAGCTACACCTTC. It codes for CASSGVGDGVGSYTF.

As to this clonotype: The junction does not match germline at one end; this may be a read error. The V and J genes are TRBV6-2 or TRBV6-3 and TRBJ1-2; D not resolved. Germline CDR1 MNHEY, CDR2 SVGEGT. The CDR3 totals 14 residues. CDR3 protein: CASSDSATSYGYTF. The CDR3 DNA is TGTGCCAGCAGTGACTCGGCAACTTCCTATGGCTACACCTTC.

The genes are TRBV29-1 and TRBJ2-5; the match to TRBD1 covers 10 bases. CDR1 is SQVTM and CDR2 is ANQGSEA in the germline V gene. The CDR3 is made up of 13 amino acids. With 4 bases clipped from V and 11 bases from J, the junction kept 10 bases outside the gene matches. The CDR3 loop is CSVVDRGQIEQYF. In DNA, the CDR3 is TGCAGCGTTGTAGACAGGGGGCAAATTGAGCAGTACTTC.